These 28 T cell receptor beta chains share one sample of origin, sequenced in a study of blood T cell repertoires in COVID-19. Libraries were prepared by immunoSEQ multiplex PCR; TCRdb keeps only in-frame clonotypes and omits some of them. The sample holds about 270,000 clones, 89% seen once. The sample comprised peripheral blood. These receptors all stem from a man aged 50 or older with acute or convalescent COVID-19.

This chain joins TRBV20-1 and TRBJ1-5; perhaps TRBD1 as D (6 bases). The CDR3 is made up of 14 amino acids. Germline CDR1 reads DFQATT; CDR2 reads SNEGSKA (reference sequence). The V end was cut by 3 bases, the J end by 6 bases, with 15 bases between. CDR3 sequence (DNA): TGCAGTGCTAGTTCTGCAGGGGCCCTTCAGCCCCAGCATTTT. The encoded protein is CSASSAGALQPQHF.

This sequence joins TRBV2 and TRBJ1-1; D possibly corresponds to TRBD1 (6 bases). The V gene lost 5 bases and the J gene lost 2 bases, with 12 bases spanning the gap. There are 14 residues in the CDR3. The germline V gene has CDR1 SNHLY and CDR2 FYNNEI. Here the CDR3 reads CASSPTGTNTEAFF. In DNA, the CDR3 is TGTGCCAGCAGTCCCACAGGGACCAACACTGAAGCTTTCTTT.

The rearrangement links TRBV18 to TRBJ1-2, with a weak D call TRBD1 (5 bases). The CDR3 length is 15 residues. With 2 bases removed from V and 5 bases from J, the gap between germline ends came to 15 bases. CDR1 is KGHSH, CDR2 LQKENI, per germline. DNA of the CDR3: TGTGCCAGCTCACCAAGTGGGGGACTCAGATATGGCTACACCTTC. Translated: CASSPSGGLRYGYTF.

The gene calls are TRBV2 and TRBJ2-7, with D perhaps matching TRBD2 (6 bases). The germline CDR1 and CDR2 sequences are SNHLY and FYNNEI. V was shortened by 7 bases and J by 9 bases, with 25 bases between the two germline ends. The CDR3 has 15 amino acids. The CDR3 bases are TGTGCCAGCAACCGGGACTCTACTACGGGCCAGGGGCAGTACTTC. It yields the protein CASNRDSTTGQGQYF.

CDR3 sequence reads: CASSPTGQGGVETQYF. The CDR3 DNA reads TGCGCCAGCAGCCCCACCGGACAGGGGGGTGTAGAGACCCAGTACTTC. The chain uses TRBV5-1 and TRBJ2-5; 10 positions match TRBD1. V shed 4 bases and J 4 bases; nucleotides not matched to a gene: 10. This CDR3 has 16 residues. Germline V gene data show CDR1 as SGHRS and CDR2 as YFSETQ.

The chain joins TRBV5-1 to TRBJ1-4; 7 bases are shared with TRBD1. The V segment lost 4 bases and the J segment 4 bases; nucleotides outside the gene matches: 13. This CDR3 comprises 17 residues. Germline values: CDR1 SGHRS, CDR2 YFSETQ. The CDR3 DNA is TGCGCCAGCAGCCCTCACGGCAGGGACAGCAATAATGAAAAACTGTTTTTT. Amino acids: CASSPHGRDSNNEKLFF.

This sequence joins TRBV7-2 and TRBJ2-7, with D possibly matching TRBD1 (6 bases). Germline CDR1 reads SGHTA; CDR2 reads FQGNSA. The CDR3 covers 16 residues. Trimming shortened V by 0 bases and J by 2 bases, and 14 bases separated the two germline ends. CDR3 nucleotide sequence: TGTGCCAGCAGCTTAGCTGCCACAGGGCTACCCTACGAGCAGTACTTC. Translating it yields CASSLAATGLPYEQYF.

This clone was seen only a few times. CDR3 nucleotides: TGTGCCAGCAGCTTCGGACAGGGCTACACCTTC. Protein sequence: CASSFGQGYTF. The chain has TRBV5-6 and TRBJ1-2; D possibly corresponds to TRBD1 (6 bases). The CDR3 runs 11 residues. Germline-derived CDR1 and CDR2 are SGHDT and YYEEEE. Trimming shortened V by 2 bases and J by 8 bases, and 7 bases separated the two germline ends.

A single count supports this clone. The V and J genes are TRBV15 and TRBJ2-7; TRBD2 agrees at 7 bases. The CDR3 runs 15 residues. The trim removed 5 bases at V and 0 bases at J, leaving 7 bases unmatched. The V gene's germline CDR1 is LNHNV and CDR2 YYDKDF (reference sequence). The CDR3 here is CATSETSRSSYEQYF. DNA for the CDR3: TGTGCCACCAGCGAGACTAGCCGGAGCTCCTACGAGCAGTACTTC.

The chain links TRBV7-3 to TRBJ2-3, with TRBD1 as a possible D gene (6 bases). Germline V lookup: CDR1 SGHTA, CDR2 FQGTGA. The CDR3 length is 15 residues. V was shortened by 4 bases and J by 3 bases, with 14 bases between the two germline ends. The CDR3 nucleotides read TGTGCCAGCAGCTCAGGTGGGGGCGCTACAGATACGCAGTATTTT. The encoded protein is CASSSGGGATDTQYF. Combining the CDR3 with reference TRBV7-3 and TRBJ2-3 gives the whole variable domain GAGVSQTPSNKVTEKGKYVELRCDPISGHTALYWYRQSLGQGPEFLIYFQGTGAADDSGLPNDRFFAVRPEGSVSTLKIQRTERGDSAVYLCASSSGGGATDTQYFGPGTRLTVL.

Note on this clone: The junction and the germline gene differ at one end; a read error may be behind it. V gene TRBV7-7 combines with J gene TRBJ2-2; TRBD1 is a possible D gene (6 bases). CDR3 size: 15 residues. Germline lookup yields CDR1 SSHAT and CDR2 FNYEAQ (reference sequence). The CDR3 region is CASTKNRASTGELFF. The CDR3 DNA sequence: TGTGCTAGCACCAAAAACAGGGCCAGCACCGGGGAGCTGTTTTTT.

The rearrangement joins TRBV16 to TRBJ1-5, with D possibly TRBD1 on 5 matching bases. The germline V gene has CDR1 KGHSY and CDR2 FQNENV. CDR3 length equals 14 residues. Trimming removed 0 bases from V and 7 bases from J, with 10 bases in between. CDR3 nucleotides: TGTGCCAGCAGCCAATCAGGATGGGGCCAGCCCCAGCATTTT. This gives the protein CASSQSGWGQPQHF.

Only one count was recorded for this clone. The J gene is TRBJ2-2, the V gene TRBV5-4; 10 bases line up with TRBD1. Germline V lookup: CDR1 SGHNT, CDR2 YYREEE (reference sequence). CDR3 length equals 16 residues. The trim removed 5 bases at V and 4 bases at J, leaving 8 bases unmatched. The CDR3 region is CASRLDRGPGTGELFF. The DNA of the CDR3 is TGTGCCAGCAGACTCGACAGGGGGCCGGGCACCGGGGAGCTGTTTTTT. The entire variable domain, with the rest obtained from reference TRBV5-4 and TRBJ2-2, is as follows: ETGVTQSPTHLIKTRGQQVTLRCSSQSGHNTVSWYQQALGQGPQFIFQYYREEENGRGNFPPRFSGLQFPNYSSELNVNALELDDSALYLCASRLDRGPGTGELFFGEGSRLTVL.

V is TRBV3-1 (or the pseudogene TRBV3-2) and J is TRBJ1-1; tentative D call: TRBD1 (5 bases). This CDR3 is built from 14 residues. The V end was cut by 6 bases, the J end by 5 bases, with 16 bases between. From germline, CDR1 is LGHDT and CDR2 YNNKEL (reference sequence). The CDR3 DNA sequence: TGTGCCAGCAGATCCAGGGTTGGGCAGACTGAAGCTTTCTTT. Residues: CASRSRVGQTEAFF.

The V gene is TRBV5-4, the J gene TRBJ1-2; no clear D gene. This CDR3 is built from 13 residues. Germline assignment: CDR1 SGHNT and CDR2 YYREEE (reference sequence). V lost 3 bases, J lost 5 bases, and 11 bases lay in between. The CDR3 loop is CASSSDNSYGYTF. Written as DNA, the CDR3 is TGTGCCAGCAGCTCCGACAACTCTTATGGCTACACCTTC.

The V gene is TRBV12-5, the J gene TRBJ2-1, with 11 bases aligning to TRBD2. The CDR3 sequence is 19 residues long. After removal of 4 bases from V and 1 base from J, the junction contained 12 bases not matched to a gene. The germline gives CDR1 LGHNT, CDR2 FRNRAP. The CDR3 here is CASGSDRGTSGDSYNEQFF. CDR3 DNA sequence: TGTGCTAGTGGTTCCGACCGGGGGACTAGCGGCGATTCCTACAATGAGCAGTTCTTC. The variable domain in full, with the rest retrieved from reference TRBV12-5 and TRBJ2-1, is DARVTQTPRHKVTEMGQEVTMRCQPILGHNTVFWYRQTMMQGLELLAYFRNRAPLDDSGMPKDRFSAEMPDATLATLKIQPSEPRDSAVYFCASGSDRGTSGDSYNEQFFGPGTRLTVL.

This rearrangement joins TRBV14 to TRBJ2-1; perhaps TRBD1 as D (6 bases). Germline CDR1 is SGHDN and CDR2 is FVKESK. CDR3 length: 15 residues. V lost 0 bases and J lost 8, with 14 bases in between. For the CDR3, the DNA is TGTGCCAGCAGCCAAGACAGGGGACCGAGCCATGAGCAGTTCTTC. This sequence encodes CASSQDRGPSHEQFF.

The V call is TRBV2, the J call TRBJ2-7, with D unresolved. The germline V gene has CDR1 SNHLY and CDR2 FYNNEI. The CDR3 spans 14 residues. Trimming cost V 6 bases and J 3 bases, with 15 bases left between them. CDR3 region: CASRKEMNFYEQYF. CDR3 DNA: TGTGCCAGCAGGAAGGAGATGAACTTCTACGAGCAGTACTTC. The entire variable domain, with the rest obtained from reference TRBV2 and TRBJ2-7, is as follows: EPEVTQTPSHQVTQMGQEVILRCVPISNHLYFYWYRQILGQKVEFLVSFYNNEISEKSEIFDDQFSVERPDGSNFTLKIRSTKLEDSAMYFCASRKEMNFYEQYFGPGTRLTVT.

The chain has TRBV9 and TRBJ1-4, with D tentatively TRBD1 (5 bases). V dropped 0 bases and J dropped 8 bases, with 17 bases sitting between them. Germline CDR1 SGDLS, CDR2 YYNGEE. The CDR3 loop spans 16 amino acids. The CDR3 loop reads CASSVGRDYWGEKLFF. The CDR3 DNA follows: TGTGCCAGCAGCGTAGGACGGGACTATTGGGGGGAAAAACTGTTTTTT.

The chain is built from TRBV4-2 and TRBJ2-1, with 8 bases fitting TRBD2. With 0 bases clipped from V and 12 bases from J, the junction kept 22 bases outside the gene matches. CDR3 length: 19 residues. Germline V lookup: CDR1 LGHNA, CDR2 YNFKEQ. DNA of the CDR3: TGTGCCAGCAGCCAAGAGGGGCCGGGGGGGGCATCCGGGTGGCCCGGGCAGTTCTTC. Its translation is CASSQEGPGGASGWPGQFF.

J is TRBJ2-1 and V is TRBV9; 9 bases line up with TRBD2. The CDR3 has 17 residues. Per germline, CDR1 SGDLS and CDR2 YYNGEE. The V and J ends lost 0 bases and 5 bases, in that order; junction bases with no gene match: 9. In DNA form, the CDR3 reads TGTGCCAGCAGCGTAGCTCCTTCGGGGACTAGCAACAATGAGCAGTTCTTC. Protein: CASSVAPSGTSNNEQFF.

This clone has a handful of counts. The chain uses TRBV29-1 and TRBJ2-1; 8 bases line up with TRBD2. CDR3 length: 15 amino acids. V dropped 6 bases and J dropped 3; count of bases not matched to a gene: 10. Germline CDR1 SQVTM, CDR2 ANQGSEA. CDR3 sequence: CSVPGRAFLYNEQFF. DNA for the CDR3: TGCAGCGTACCCGGGAGGGCTTTCCTCTACAATGAGCAGTTCTTC.

V and J are TRBV29-1 and TRBJ2-5, with a tentative D call TRBD1 (5 bases). The CDR3 is 13 amino acids. Looked up from germline, CDR1 is SQVTM and CDR2 is ANQGSEA. V was shortened by 5 bases and J by 2 bases, with 12 bases between the two germline ends. The CDR3 coding sequence is TGCAGCGTTCCTAGGGGCCCACAAGAGACCCAGTACTTC. It codes for CSVPRGPQETQYF.

This clone appeared once. V and J are TRBV2 and TRBJ2-1, with D possibly TRBD1 on 5 matching bases. This CDR3 spans 16 amino acids. Trimming took off 7 bases at V and 0 bases at J, with 16 bases between the two ends. In germline, CDR1 is SNHLY, CDR2 FYNNEI. In DNA form, the CDR3 reads TGTGCCAGCAACCCGACAGACCCTCTCTCCTACAATGAGCAGTTCTTC. Residues: CASNPTDPLSYNEQFF.

This chain uses TRBV19 with TRBJ1-1, with TRBD1 identical over 9 bases. Trimming cost V 5 bases and J 11 bases; bases outside gene matches: 12. This CDR3 is 14 amino acids long. Per the germline V gene, CDR1 is LNHDA and CDR2 is SQIVND (reference sequence). The CDR3 DNA reads TGTGCCAGTAGTCTCGTCCCGGGACAGGGATCCGCTTTCTTT. Protein product: CASSLVPGQGSAFF.

This clone was counted ten times or more. The chain has TRBV18 and TRBJ2-7; TRBD2 agrees at 12 bases. The CDR3 consists of 15 residues. In germline, CDR1 is KGHSH, CDR2 LQKENI. V shed 2 bases, J shed 8 bases, and the junction held 7 bases outside the gene matches. This CDR3 is CASSPFLLAGGQQYF. In DNA, the CDR3 is TGTGCCAGCTCACCATTTCTACTAGCGGGGGGCCAGCAGTACTTC.

The chain recombines TRBV7-9 with TRBJ2-1; 8 bases match TRBD2. Trimming removed 5 bases from V and 7 bases from J; junction bases left unmatched: 4. The CDR3 spans 13 residues. Germline V gene lookup returns CDR1 SEHNR and CDR2 FQNEAQ (reference sequence). Here the CDR3 reads CASSPGGLNEQFF. In DNA form, the CDR3 reads TGTGCCAGCAGCCCGGGGGGGCTGAATGAGCAGTTCTTC.

This sequence joins TRBV5-1 and TRBJ2-5; unclear D gene. Germline CDR1 is SGHRS and CDR2 is YFSETQ. V was shortened by 4 bases and J by 4 bases, with 11 bases between the two germline ends. This CDR3 spans 13 amino acids. The CDR3: CASSPQKRETQYF. The CDR3 nucleotides are TGCGCCAGCAGCCCCCAGAAGCGAGAGACCCAGTACTTC.